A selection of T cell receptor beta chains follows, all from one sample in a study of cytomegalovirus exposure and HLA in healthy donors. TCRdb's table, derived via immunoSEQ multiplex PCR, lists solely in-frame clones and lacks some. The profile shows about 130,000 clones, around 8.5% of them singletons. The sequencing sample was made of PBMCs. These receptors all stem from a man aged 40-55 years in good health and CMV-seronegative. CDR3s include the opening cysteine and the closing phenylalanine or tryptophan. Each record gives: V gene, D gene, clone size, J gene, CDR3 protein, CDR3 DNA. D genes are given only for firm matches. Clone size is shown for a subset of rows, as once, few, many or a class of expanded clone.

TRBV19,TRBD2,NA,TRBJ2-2,CASSIELAGWTGELFF,TGTGCCAGTAGTATAGAGTTAGCGGGGTGGACCGGGGAGCTGTTTTTT
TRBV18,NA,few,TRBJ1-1,CASSPREEGTEAFF,TGTGCCAGCTCACCACGGGAGGAGGGCACTGAAGCTTTCTTT
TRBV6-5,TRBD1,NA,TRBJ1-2,CASRPAGQGVHGYTF,TGTGCCAGCAGACCCGCGGGACAGGGGGTACATGGCTACACCTTC
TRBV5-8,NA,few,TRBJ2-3,CASSSGTRPTDTQYF,TGTGCCAGCAGCTCCGGGACTCGACCCACAGATACGCAGTATTTT
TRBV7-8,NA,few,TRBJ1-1,CASSLDPYTEAFF,TGTGCCAGCAGCTTAGATCCATACACTGAAGCTTTCTTT
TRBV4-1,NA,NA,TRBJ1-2,CASSQVRQGYGYTF,TGCGCCAGCAGCCAAGTTCGCCAGGGCTATGGCTACACCTTC
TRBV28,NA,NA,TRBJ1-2,CASSLRQLYGYTF,TGTGCCAGCAGCCTTCGACAACTCTATGGCTACACCTTC
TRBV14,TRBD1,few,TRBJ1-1,CASSQAGGWAEAFF,TGTGCCAGCAGCCAGGCAGGGGGTTGGGCTGAAGCTTTCTTT
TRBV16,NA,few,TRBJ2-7,CASSQSTVRYYEQYF,TGTGCCAGCAGCCAATCTACAGTACGATATTACGAGCAGTACTTC
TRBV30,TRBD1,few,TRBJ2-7,CAWIPDREPHEQYF,TGTGCCTGGATCCCGGACAGGGAGCCCCACGAGCAGTACTTC
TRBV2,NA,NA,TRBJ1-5,CASRSGQYSNQPQHF,TGTGCCAGCCGAAGCGGACAGTATAGCAATCAGCCCCAGCATTTT
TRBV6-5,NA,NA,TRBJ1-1,CASRRAPNTEAFF,TGTGCCAGCAGGAGGGCCCCGAACACTGAAGCTTTCTTT
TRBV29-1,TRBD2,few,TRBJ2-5,CSVGAGVQETQYF,TGCAGCGTTGGCGCGGGGGTTCAAGAGACCCAGTACTTC
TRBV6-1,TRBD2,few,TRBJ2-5,CASSAALAGGVQETQYF,TGTGCCAGCAGTGCGGCCCTAGCGGGGGGGGTTCAAGAGACCCAGTACTTC
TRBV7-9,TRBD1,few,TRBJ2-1,CASSWTGLEQFF,TGTGCCAGCAGCTGGACAGGGCTTGAGCAGTTCTTC
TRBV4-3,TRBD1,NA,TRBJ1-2,CASSGQGRVGYTF,TGCGCCAGCAGCGGACAGGGAAGGGTTGGCTACACCTTC
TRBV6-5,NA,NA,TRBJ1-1,CASRSGTDTTEAFF,TGTGCCAGCAGATCCGGGACTGACACCACTGAAGCTTTCTTT
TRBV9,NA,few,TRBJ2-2,CASSPGHLPYTGELFF,TGTGCCAGCAGCCCAGGACATCTTCCGTACACCGGGGAGCTGTTTTTT
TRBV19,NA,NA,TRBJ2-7,CASSPMTGSPSEQYF,TGTGCCAGTAGTCCCATGACAGGCTCTCCATCGGAGCAGTACTTC
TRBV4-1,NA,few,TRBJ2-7,CASSPEGLSYEQYF,TGCGCCAGCAGCCCGGAGGGGCTCTCCTACGAGCAGTACTTC
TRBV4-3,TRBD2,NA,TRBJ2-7,CASSQASSGGYSYEQYF,TGCGCCAGCAGCCAAGCAAGTAGCGGGGGTTACTCCTACGAGCAGTACTTC
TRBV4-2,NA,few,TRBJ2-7,CASSQDLDTSYEQYF,TGTGCCAGCAGCCAAGATCTGGACACCTCCTACGAGCAGTACTTC
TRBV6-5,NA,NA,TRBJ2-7,CASSYRGYEQYF,TGTGCCAGCAGTTACAGGGGCTACGAGCAGTACTTC
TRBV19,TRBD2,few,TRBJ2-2,CASSLAGDTGELFF,TGTGCCAGTAGTCTAGCGGGGGACACCGGGGAGCTGTTTTTT
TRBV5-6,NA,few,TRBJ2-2,CASSFSSGTGELFF,TGTGCCAGCAGCTTTTCCTCAGGAACCGGGGAGCTGTTTTTT
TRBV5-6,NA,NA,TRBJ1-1,CASSFYGGNTEAFF,TGTGCCAGCAGCTTTTACGGTGGGAACACTGAAGCTTTCTTT
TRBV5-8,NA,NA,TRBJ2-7,CASSHSYEQYF,TGTGCCAGCAGCCACTCCTACGAGCAGTACTTC
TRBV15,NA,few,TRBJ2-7,CATSKDRSSSYEQYF,TGTGCCACCAGCAAAGACAGATCCAGCTCCTACGAGCAGTACTTC
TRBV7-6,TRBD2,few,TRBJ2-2,CASSFSSGGTGELFF,TGTGCCAGCAGCTTTTCTAGCGGGGGAACCGGGGAGCTGTTTTTT
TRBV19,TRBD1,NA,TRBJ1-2,CASRALGQGRDGYTF,TGTGCCAGTCGCGCCCTGGGACAGGGGCGGGATGGCTACACCTTC
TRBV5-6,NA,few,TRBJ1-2,CASSLGSRDYGYTF,TGTGCCAGCAGCTTGGGGAGCAGGGACTATGGCTACACCTTC